The TCR beta chain under discussion was sequenced for a study of T cell responses to AZD1222 COVID-19 vaccine. Study results and limitations: The donor group comprised mostly white British people and more females; the analysis possibly underestimated clonal diversity. Only a handful of AZD1222 recipients, five to seven in all, had baseline seropositivity.

After removal of 8 bases from V and 2 bases from J, the junction contained 6 bases not matched to a gene. The germline V gene encodes CDR1 SNHLY and CDR2 FYNNEI. This CDR3 spans 14 amino acids. Libraries were prepared by immunoSEQ multiplex PCR; TCRdb keeps only in-frame clonotypes and omits some of them. Of about 47,000 clones listed, approximately 79% are singletons. A note on this clone: The antigen is undetermined.

The chain is built from TRBV2 and TRBJ1-5; 7 positions agree with TRBD1. The receptor was derived from an adult in good health. This sample comprised peripheral blood, obtained on day 0 of MenACWY control vaccination. The CDR3 region has the DNA TGTGCCAGCCAGGGGGACGGGGGCAATCAGCCCCAGCATTTT. This codes for CASQGDGGNQPQHF.